A selection of T cell receptor beta chains follows, all from one sample in a study of blood T cell repertoires in COVID-19. The protocol was immunoSEQ multiplex PCR, while the TCRdb copy is restricted to in-frame clones and leaves out a portion. The sample includes some 70,000 clones, approximately 86% of them seen just once. The material sequenced was peripheral blood. All receptors come from a man aged 35 to 55 with COVID-19, enrolled during active disease. Both conserved end residues are part of each CDR3. D genes are given only for firm matches. Some rows mark clone size as missing; the rest say once, few, many or name a class of expanded clone.

d_call j_call clone_size v_call cdr3_nt cdr3_aa
- TRBJ2-5 - TRBV7-2 TGTGCCAGCAGCTTAGCAGGGAGGGGGGAGACCCAGTACTTC CASSLAGRGETQYF
TRBD2 TRBJ2-7 - TRBV6-5 TGTGCCACTTGGGGGCCCGGGACTAGCAACGAGCAGTACTTC CATWGPGTSNEQYF
- TRBJ1-1 - TRBV2 TGTGCCAGCAGTCGCCGGGAAGGCGAAGCTTTCTTT CASSRREGEAFF
TRBD1 TRBJ2-2 - TRBV19 TGTGCCAGTAAAAACAGGGGGCGTAACACCGGGGAGCTGTTTTTT CASKNRGRNTGELFF
TRBD1 TRBJ1-1 - TRBV5-6 TGTGCCAGCAGCTTGGCCGCAGGACAGGGGGGTTATTACACTGAAGCTTTCTTT CASSLAAGQGGYYTEAFF
TRBD2 TRBJ2-1 - TRBV3-1/TRBV3-2 TGTGCCAGCAGCCTACACAGCGGGGGGGCCTCTAATGAGCAGTTCTTC CASSLHSGGASNEQFF
- TRBJ2-1 - TRBV4-1 TGCGCCAGCAGCTTTGACCGACTTAATGAGCAGTTCTTC CASSFDRLNEQFF
- TRBJ2-4 - TRBV2 TGTGCCAGCGCTGAGGGGACATTGGTATACTTC CASAEGTLVYF
TRBD2 TRBJ2-7 - TRBV7-2 TGTGCCAGCAGCCCTAGCGGAATCTCCTACGAGCAGTACTTC CASSPSGISYEQYF
TRBD2 TRBJ2-1 - TRBV5-4 TGTGCCAGCAGCGCCCTGACTAGCGGGGGGCCCCTTGAGCAGTTCTTC CASSALTSGGPLEQFF
- TRBJ1-2 - TRBV10-3 TGTGCCATCAGTGACAAGGGGGACTATGGCTACACCTTC CAISDKGDYGYTF
TRBD1 TRBJ1-1 - TRBV6-6 TGTGCCAGCAGTTTCCGACAGGGCGTCACTGAAGCTTTCTTT CASSFRQGVTEAFF
- TRBJ1-3 - TRBV28 TGTGCCAGCAGTTGGGGGGGGACTGGAAACACCATATATTTT CASSWGGTGNTIYF
TRBD2 TRBJ2-5 - TRBV13 TGTGCCAGCAGCTTAGATGGGACTAGCGGGGGAAAAGAGACCCAGTACTTC CASSLDGTSGGKETQYF
- TRBJ2-1 - TRBV7-9 TGTGCCAGCAGCTTCTCGGACTTGAACAATGAGCAGTTCTTC CASSFSDLNNEQFF
- TRBJ1-2 - TRBV16 TGTGCCAGCAGCCAAGGAACAGCCGTGGGCTATGGCTACACCTTC CASSQGTAVGYGYTF
TRBD1 TRBJ1-1 - TRBV19 TGTGCCAGTAGTCGACAGGGGTCAGCTTTCTTT CASSRQGSAFF
TRBD2 TRBJ2-4 - TRBV30 TGTGCCTGGAGTGTCCACGGGGGGTCCGGTAACATTCAGTACTTC CAWSVHGGSGNIQYF
- TRBJ1-5 - TRBV18 TGTGCCAGCTCACTACAAGGAGGAGGGATCGGGCAGCCCCAGCATTTT CASSLQGGGIGQPQHF
- TRBJ1-5 - TRBV27 TGTGCCAGCAGTTCGCGGGTCCCTCTAAATCAGCCCCAGCATTTT CASSSRVPLNQPQHF
TRBD1 TRBJ1-2 - TRBV7-2 TGTGCCAGCAGCCCCCGGACAGGGGGCAGCCCTTGGGGCTACACCTTC CASSPRTGGSPWGYTF
- TRBJ1-5 - TRBV7-2 TGTGCCAGCAGCGATCAGGGATCGTACCAGCCCCAGCATTTT CASSDQGSYQPQHF
TRBD2 TRBJ2-1 - TRBV7-2 TGTGCCAGCAGCTTAGCGTCGAGCGGGGGCTACAATGAGCAGTTCTTC CASSLASSGGYNEQFF
- TRBJ2-1 - TRBV12-3/TRBV12-4 TGTGCCAGCTCCGCGCGGGCTACTAATGAGCAGTTCTTC CASSARATNEQFF
TRBD1 TRBJ1-2 - TRBV28 TGTGCCAGCAGGATTCAGGGGGGCGCAAGCTATGGCTACACCTTC CASRIQGGASYGYTF
- TRBJ1-1 - TRBV19 TGTGCCAGCACCCCCGAAGAGCGCGGTTGGTCGGCTGAAGCTTTCTTT CASTPEERGWSAEAFF
TRBD1 TRBJ1-1 few TRBV6-6 TGTGCCAGCAGCGACAGGGGAAACACTGAAGCTTTCTTT CASSDRGNTEAFF
TRBD1 TRBJ1-6 - TRBV7-2 TGTGCCAGCAGGCCCGGGACAGGACATTCACCCCTCCACTTT CASRPGTGHSPLHF
- TRBJ2-2 - TRBV9 TGTGCCAGCAGCGCCCGACTGGACAGTCCCGGGGAGCTGTTTTTT CASSARLDSPGELFF
- TRBJ1-1 few TRBV19 TGTGCCAGTAGTACAGGACAGCTTATTATGAACACTGAAGCTTTCTTT CASSTGQLIMNTEAFF
- TRBJ1-1 - TRBV5-8 TGTGCCAGCAGCCCTCTAGGTCGAATGAACACTGAAGCTTTCTTT CASSPLGRMNTEAFF
- TRBJ2-2 - TRBV2 TGTGCCAGCACCGAAAGGGCAGGGGCGAGGGTCGGGAACACCGGGGAGCTGTTTTTT CASTERAGARVGNTGELFF
- TRBJ2-6 - TRBV2 TGTGCCAGCAGCCTAGACGGGGCCAACGTCCTGACTTTC CASSLDGANVLTF
- TRBJ1-2 - TRBV6-5 TGTGCCAGCAGGAAACAGGGTTCTCCTTCCTATGGCTACACCTTC CASRKQGSPSYGYTF
- TRBJ2-1 - TRBV6-4 TGTGCCAGCAATCAACGGAGCCTCTCCTACAATGAGCAGTTCTTC CASNQRSLSYNEQFF
TRBD1 TRBJ1-5 - TRBV27 TGTGCCAGCAGGCGATATTCTCCGCGGACAGGGGGGATCAATCAGCCCCAGCATTTT CASRRYSPRTGGINQPQHF
TRBD2 TRBJ2-3 - TRBV9 TGTGCCAGCAGCGGCCCAAGACCGGGACTAGCGGGGGGGAACACAGATACGCAGTATTTT CASSGPRPGLAGGNTDTQYF
TRBD1 TRBJ2-7 few TRBV7-9 TGTGCCAGCAGCTCTCCGCTGGGGACAGGACGCTCCTACGAGCAGTACTTC CASSSPLGTGRSYEQYF
TRBD1 TRBJ2-1 - TRBV7-2 TGTGCCAGCAGCTTGGGGACAGTGGCAAGCGAGCAGTTCTTC CASSLGTVASEQFF
- TRBJ1-6 - TRBV24-1 TGTGCCACGAGCTCCTATAATTCACCCCTCCACTTT CATSSYNSPLHF
- TRBJ1-1 - TRBV6-5 TGTGCCAGCAGTTTTGAGGGGGTGAACACTGAAGCTTTCTTT CASSFEGVNTEAFF
TRBD2 TRBJ2-3 - TRBV10-2 TGCGCCAGCAGAGCGGGACGGATCCTCACAGATACGCAGTATTTT CASRAGRILTDTQYF
- TRBJ1-3 - TRBV10-2 TGCGCCAGCAGTGCCCCCCCAGGGGAGAAATGGAAACACCATATATTT CASSAPPGEKWKHHIF
- TRBJ2-1 - TRBV30 TGTGCCTGGAGTCCAGGCGCGGGGCAGTTCTTC CAWSPGAGQFF
TRBD1 TRBJ1-5 - TRBV10-3 TGTGCCATCAGTGCTTCAGGGGGTCAGCCCCAGCATTTT CAISASGGQPQHF